These 4 T cell receptor beta chains were sequenced from one sample in a study of circulating CD8 cells and anti-PD-1 response in melanoma. Live CD3+CD8+TCRalphabeta+ cells were sorted into four subsets by PD-1 and/or TIGIT. The QIAseq Immune Repertoire TCR panel built the libraries from around 15 ng of total RNA. MiXCR was run by TCRdb on the reads, yielding one entry per CDR3 protein. Of over a thousand distinct CDR3 sequences listed, 8.5% to 12% are singletons. The specimen was CD8+ T cells from PBMCs, collected at baseline or after one month of anti-PD-1 therapy (not recorded which). The receptors were sampled from a human donor with melanoma.

In its sample, this clonotype ranks as medium-sized. The chain couples TRBV7-3 to TRBJ2-7; D not certain. Germline V gives CDR1 SGHTA, CDR2 FQGTGA. The CDR3 extends over 14 amino acids. V gave up 8 bases and J gave up 4 bases, with 18 bases separating them. The CDR3 nucleotides are TGTGCCAGCTCCCAAACCCCCTTTGGGTACGAGCAGTACTTC. It codes for CASSQTPFGYEQYF.

By frequency in the sample, this clonotype is large. The genes are TRBV19 and TRBJ1-2, with a tentative D call TRBD1 (6 bases). The CDR3 is made up of 12 amino acids. Germline-derived CDR1 and CDR2 are LNHDA and SQIVND (reference sequence). Deletions cut 6 bases from V and 4 bases from J, with 9 bases between. CDR3 bases: TGTGCCAGTAGACAGGGCTCCTATGGCTACACCTTC. This encodes CASRQGSYGYTF. The full variable domain, with the rest looked up from reference TRBV19 and TRBJ1-2, is DGGITQSPKYLFRKEGQNVTLSCEQNLNHDAMYWYRQDPGQGLRLIYYSQIVNDFQKGDIAEGYSVSREKKESFPLTVTSAQKNPTAFYLCASRQGSYGYTFGSGTRLTVV.

Within the sample, this clonotype is large. J is TRBJ2-7 and V is TRBV19, with D hard to call. The V gene's germline CDR1 is LNHDA and CDR2 SQIVND (reference sequence). The CDR3 sequence is 13 residues long. Trimming took off 3 bases at V and 7 bases at J, with 13 bases between the two ends. The CDR3 DNA follows: TGTGCCAGTAGTATGGCGACGTTTGTAGAGCAGTACTTC. It encodes CASSMATFVEQYF.

This clonotype is labeled as medium-sized. The V call is TRBV7-8, the J call TRBJ2-7; no reliable D call. V dropped 4 bases and J dropped 4 bases, with 20 bases sitting between them. This CDR3 is built from 16 residues. The germline CDR1 and CDR2 sequences are SGHVS and FQNEAQ. CDR3 bases: TGTGCCAGCAGCTCTCCCTCTGGCGCATTGGCATACGAGCAGTACTTC. As protein: CASSSPSGALAYEQYF.